This TCR beta chain derives from a study of OX40 agonist ivuxolimab in advanced cancers. Study in general: Patients received the agonistic anti-OX40 (CD134) antibody ivuxolimab.

Autoimmune disease history or systemic immunosuppression disqualified patients. Using immunoSEQ multiplex PCR, the repertoire was profiled, and TCRdb retains in-frame clones only, with some absent. The repertoire includes about 87,000 clones, approximately 87% of them detected once, and around 1.5% sits in the top ten. For this clone: No antigen is known for it.

Study findings and constraints: Part of the nonresponder group also had normalized T-cell clonal expansion that was low. Researchers report that CD8+ T cells had, on average, more expanded clones than CD4+.

The sample consisted of CD4+ or CD8+ T cells sorted from blood, taken in a trial of the OX40 agonist ivuxolimab. This receptor was identified in an adult with an advanced solid tumor such as melanoma, head and neck, liver or kidney cancer.

The CDR3 bases are TGTGCCAGTAGTATAAGGGGGGAACTAGCGGGAAGAAATGAGCAGTTCTTC. Translation: CASSIRGELAGRNEQFF. V and J are TRBV19 and TRBJ2-1, with 10 bases identical to TRBD2. The ends lost 2 bases at V and 7 bases at J; junction bases unmatched: 11. Germline lookup yields CDR1 LNHDA and CDR2 SQIVND (reference sequence). The CDR3 spans 17 residues.